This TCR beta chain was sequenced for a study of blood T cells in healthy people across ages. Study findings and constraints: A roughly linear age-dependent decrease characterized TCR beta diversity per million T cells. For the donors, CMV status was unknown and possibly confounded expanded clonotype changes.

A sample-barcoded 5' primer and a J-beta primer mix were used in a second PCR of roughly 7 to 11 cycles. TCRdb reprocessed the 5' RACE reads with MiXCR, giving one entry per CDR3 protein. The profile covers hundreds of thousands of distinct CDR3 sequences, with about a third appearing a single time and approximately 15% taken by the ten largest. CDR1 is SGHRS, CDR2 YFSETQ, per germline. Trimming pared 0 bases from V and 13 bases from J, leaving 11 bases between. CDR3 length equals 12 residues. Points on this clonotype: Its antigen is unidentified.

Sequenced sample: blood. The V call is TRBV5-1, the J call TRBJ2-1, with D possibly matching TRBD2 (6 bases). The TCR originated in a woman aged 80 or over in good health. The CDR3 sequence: CASSLGRGLQFF. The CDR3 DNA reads TGCGCCAGCAGCTTGGGGAGGGGCCTACAGTTCTTC.